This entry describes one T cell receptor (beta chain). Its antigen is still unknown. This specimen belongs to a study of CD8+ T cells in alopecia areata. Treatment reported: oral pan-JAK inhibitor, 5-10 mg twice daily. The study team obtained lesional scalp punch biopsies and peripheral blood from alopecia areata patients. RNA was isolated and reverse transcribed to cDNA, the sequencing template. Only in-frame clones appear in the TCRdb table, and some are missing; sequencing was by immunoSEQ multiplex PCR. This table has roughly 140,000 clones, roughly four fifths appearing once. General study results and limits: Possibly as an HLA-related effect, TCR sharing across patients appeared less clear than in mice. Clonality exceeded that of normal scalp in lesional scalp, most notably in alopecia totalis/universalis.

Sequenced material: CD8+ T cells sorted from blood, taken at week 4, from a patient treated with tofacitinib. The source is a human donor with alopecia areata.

The CDR3 DNA is TGCGCCAGCAGCCCAGGACAGGGTGGAGGAGCTTTCTTT. Translating gives CASSPGQGGGAFF. V is TRBV5-1 and J is TRBJ1-1; TRBD1 matches 8 bases. V shed 4 bases and J 10 bases; nucleotides not matched to a gene: 9. This CDR3 comprises 13 residues. Germline loops: CDR1 SGHRS, CDR2 YFSETQ.